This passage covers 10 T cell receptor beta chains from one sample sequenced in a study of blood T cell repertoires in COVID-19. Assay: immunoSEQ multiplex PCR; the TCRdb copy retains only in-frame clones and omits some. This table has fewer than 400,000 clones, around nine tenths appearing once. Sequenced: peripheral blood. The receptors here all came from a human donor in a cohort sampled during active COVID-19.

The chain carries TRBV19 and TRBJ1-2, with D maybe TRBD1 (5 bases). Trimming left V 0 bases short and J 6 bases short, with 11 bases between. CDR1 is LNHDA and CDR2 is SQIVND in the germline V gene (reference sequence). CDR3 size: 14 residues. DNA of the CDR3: TGTGCCAGTAGTATAGAATGGGGACTGAATGGCTACACCTTC. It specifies CASSIEWGLNGYTF.

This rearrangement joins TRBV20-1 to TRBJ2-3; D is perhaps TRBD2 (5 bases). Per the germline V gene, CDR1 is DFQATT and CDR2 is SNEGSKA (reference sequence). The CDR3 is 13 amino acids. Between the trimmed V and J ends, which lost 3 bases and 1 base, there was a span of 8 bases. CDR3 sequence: CSASPGGTDTQYF. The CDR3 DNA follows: TGCAGTGCTAGTCCCGGGGGCACAGATACGCAGTATTTT.

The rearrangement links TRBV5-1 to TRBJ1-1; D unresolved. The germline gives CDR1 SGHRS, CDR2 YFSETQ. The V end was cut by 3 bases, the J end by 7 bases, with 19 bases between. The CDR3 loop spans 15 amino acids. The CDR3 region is CASSSTGISEVEAFF. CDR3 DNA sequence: TGCGCCAGCAGCTCGACGGGAATAAGTGAGGTTGAAGCTTTCTTT.

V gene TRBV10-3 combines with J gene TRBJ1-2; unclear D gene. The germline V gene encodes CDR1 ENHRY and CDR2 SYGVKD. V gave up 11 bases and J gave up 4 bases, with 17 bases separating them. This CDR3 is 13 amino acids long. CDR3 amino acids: CAAKRREGYGYTF. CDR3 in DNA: TGTGCCGCAAAGAGGCGCGAGGGCTATGGCTACACCTTC.

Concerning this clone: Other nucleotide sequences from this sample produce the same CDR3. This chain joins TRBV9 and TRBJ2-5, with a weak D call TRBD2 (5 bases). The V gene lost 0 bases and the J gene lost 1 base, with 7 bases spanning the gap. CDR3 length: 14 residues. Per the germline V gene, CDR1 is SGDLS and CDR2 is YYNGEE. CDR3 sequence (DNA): TGTGCCAGCAGCGTAGGAGGGTCCCAAGAGACCCAGTACTTC. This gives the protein CASSVGGSQETQYF.

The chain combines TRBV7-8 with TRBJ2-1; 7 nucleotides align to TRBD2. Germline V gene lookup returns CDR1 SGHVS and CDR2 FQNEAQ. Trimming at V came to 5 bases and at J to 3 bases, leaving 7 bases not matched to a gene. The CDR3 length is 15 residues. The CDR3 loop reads CASSPQGLVYNEQFF. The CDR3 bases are TGTGCCAGCAGCCCCCAAGGACTAGTCTACAATGAGCAGTTCTTC.

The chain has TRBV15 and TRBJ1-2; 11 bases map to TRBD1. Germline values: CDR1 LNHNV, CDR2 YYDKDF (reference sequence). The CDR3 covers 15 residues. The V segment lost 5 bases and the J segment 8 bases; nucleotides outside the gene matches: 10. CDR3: CATSGGDRGYQGYTF. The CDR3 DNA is TGTGCCACCAGCGGCGGGGACAGGGGGTATCAGGGCTACACCTTC.

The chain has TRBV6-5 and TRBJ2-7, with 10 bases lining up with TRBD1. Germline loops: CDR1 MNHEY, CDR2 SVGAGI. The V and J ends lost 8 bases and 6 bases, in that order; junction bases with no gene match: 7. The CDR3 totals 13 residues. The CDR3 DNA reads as TGTGCCAGCCGACAGGGGGCGCTGAGCGAGCAGTACTTC. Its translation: CASRQGALSEQYF.

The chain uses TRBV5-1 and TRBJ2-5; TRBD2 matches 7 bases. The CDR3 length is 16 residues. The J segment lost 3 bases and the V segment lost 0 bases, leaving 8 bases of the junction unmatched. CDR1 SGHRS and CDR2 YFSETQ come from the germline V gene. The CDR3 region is CASSLDSASGEETQYF. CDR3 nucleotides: TGCGCCAGCAGCTTGGATTCTGCTAGCGGCGAAGAGACCCAGTACTTC. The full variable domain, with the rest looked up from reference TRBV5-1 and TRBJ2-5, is KAGVTQTPRYLIKTRGQQVTLSCSPISGHRSVSWYQQTPGQGLQFLFEYFSETQRNKGNFPGRFSGRQFSNSRSEMNVSTLELGDSALYLCASSLDSASGEETQYFGPGTRLLVL.

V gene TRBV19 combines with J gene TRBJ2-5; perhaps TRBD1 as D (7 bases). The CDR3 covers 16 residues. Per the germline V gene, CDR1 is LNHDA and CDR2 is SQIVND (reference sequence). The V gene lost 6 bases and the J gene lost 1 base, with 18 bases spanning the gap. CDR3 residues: CASSNQGGRVQETQYF. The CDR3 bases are TGTGCCAGTAGCAATCAGGGGGGCCGGGTCCAAGAGACCCAGTACTTC.